The clone carrying this T cell receptor beta chain was detected a few times. As yet, its antigen is unknown. The data were taken from a study of Graves' ophthalmopathy and Graves' hyperthyroidism. Study conclusions and caveats: A classifier, a 13-signature model, separated ophthalmopathy from stable hyperthyroidism with 87.88% sensitivity and around 80% specificity. As the model predicted ophthalmopathy progression, it achieved a sensitivity of 70% to 71% and a specificity of approximately 72%.

Researchers took RNA transcripts and amplified TCR beta CDR3 regions from them. HTBI-primed first-round RT-PCR preceded second-round multiplex PCR. Each CDR3 protein gets one entry after TCRdb re-called the multiplex PCR reads with MiXCR. The sample shows around 590,000 distinct CDR3 sequences, less than 45% of them seen only once. Trimming removed 2 bases from V and 5 bases from J; junction bases left unmatched: 5. The CDR3 sequence is 14 residues long. The germline V gene has CDR1 SGDLS and CDR2 YYNGEE. The sample consisted of peripheral blood or thyroid tissue (not recorded which). The TCR was taken from an adult man with Graves' hyperthyroidism. The J gene is TRBJ1-1, the V gene TRBV9; 8 bases agree with TRBD1. The CDR3 coding sequence is TGTGCCAGCAGCGTGCAGGGGGCGCGGACTGAAGCTTTCTTT. Translated: CASSVQGARTEAFF.